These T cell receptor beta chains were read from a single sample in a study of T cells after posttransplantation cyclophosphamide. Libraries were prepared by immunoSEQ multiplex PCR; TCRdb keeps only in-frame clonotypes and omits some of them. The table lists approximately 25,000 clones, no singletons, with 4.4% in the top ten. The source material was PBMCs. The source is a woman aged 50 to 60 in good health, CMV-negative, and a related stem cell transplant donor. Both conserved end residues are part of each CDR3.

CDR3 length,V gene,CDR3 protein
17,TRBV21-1,CASSNRSEAGAPDTQYF
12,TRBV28,CASSYRVGEQYF
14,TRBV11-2,CASIHAGPSYEQYF
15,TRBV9,CASSEGDTSGNTIYF
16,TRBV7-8,CASSLGASGITDTQYF
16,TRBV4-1,CASSQPGLANTGELFF
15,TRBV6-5,CASSYDILNTGELFF
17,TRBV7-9,CASSLSPGRQGFYEQYF
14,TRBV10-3,CAISERRGQETQYF
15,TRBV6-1,CASSDLGNRGQPQHF
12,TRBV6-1,CASSDRDRGTFF
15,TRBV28,CASRPQGAGSYGYTF
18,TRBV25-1,CASNPGLAGGPLSETQYF
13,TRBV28,CASSPGQLYGYTF
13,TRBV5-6,CASSQQTGVEQFF
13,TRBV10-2,CASSEGRGYEQYF
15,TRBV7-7,CASSPPGLAVNEQFF
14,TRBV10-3,CAISGGLFTGELFF
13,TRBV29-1,CSAGRQGIYEQYF
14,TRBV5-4,CASSSQGHNYGYTF
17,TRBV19,CASNLAGGTRGANVLTF
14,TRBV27,CASSLAQKQETQYF
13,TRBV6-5,CASSPRVTGELFF
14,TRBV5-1,CASSTSGGHDTQYF
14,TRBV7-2,CASSPVERDYEQYF
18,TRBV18,CASSPTGVGSNSNQPQHF
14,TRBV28,CASSRQGFGETQYF
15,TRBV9,CASSPLAGVYNEQFF
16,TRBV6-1,CASSAGTRHGTDTQYF
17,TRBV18,CASSPQVKRPNTGELFF
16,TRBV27,CASRRGAGGPGTEAFF
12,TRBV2,CASRQGSYEQYF
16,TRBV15,CATSRESPGQYQPQHF
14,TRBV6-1,CASKPQGFSYEQYF
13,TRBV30,CALRLAGGNEQFF
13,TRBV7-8,CASSRDRIYGYTF